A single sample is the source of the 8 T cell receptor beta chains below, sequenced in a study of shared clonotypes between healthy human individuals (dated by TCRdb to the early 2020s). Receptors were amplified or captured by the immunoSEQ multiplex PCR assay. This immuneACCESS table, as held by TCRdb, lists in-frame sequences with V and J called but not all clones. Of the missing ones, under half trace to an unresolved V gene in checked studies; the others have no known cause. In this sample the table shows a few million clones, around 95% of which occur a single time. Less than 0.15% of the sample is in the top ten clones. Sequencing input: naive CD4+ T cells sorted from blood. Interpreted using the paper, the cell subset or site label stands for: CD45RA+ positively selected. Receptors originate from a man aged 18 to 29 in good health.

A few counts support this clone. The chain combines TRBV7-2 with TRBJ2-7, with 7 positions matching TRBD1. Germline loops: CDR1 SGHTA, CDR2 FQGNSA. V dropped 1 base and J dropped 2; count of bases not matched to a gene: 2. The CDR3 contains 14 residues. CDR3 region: CASSLGTGTYEQYF. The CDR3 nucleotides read TGTGCCAGCAGCTTAGGGACAGGAACCTACGAGCAGTACTTC. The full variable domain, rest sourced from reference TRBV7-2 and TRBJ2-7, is GAGVSQSPSNKVTEKGKDVELRCDPISGHTALYWYRQSLGQGLEFLIYFQGNSAPDKSGLPSDRFSAERTGGSVSTLTIQRTQQEDSAVYLCASSLGTGTYEQYFGPGTRLTVT.

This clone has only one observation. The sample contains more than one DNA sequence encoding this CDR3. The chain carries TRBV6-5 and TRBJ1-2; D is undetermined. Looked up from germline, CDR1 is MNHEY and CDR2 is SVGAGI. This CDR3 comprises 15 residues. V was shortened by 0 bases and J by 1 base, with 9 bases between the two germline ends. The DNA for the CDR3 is TGTGCCAGCAGTTACTCGAGTAGGGATAACTATGGCTACACCTTC. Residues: CASSYSSRDNYGYTF.

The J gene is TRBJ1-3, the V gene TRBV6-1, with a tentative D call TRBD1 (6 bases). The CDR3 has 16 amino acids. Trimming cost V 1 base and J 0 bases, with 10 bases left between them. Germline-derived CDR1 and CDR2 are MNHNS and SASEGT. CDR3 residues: CASSEGGRGSGNTIYF. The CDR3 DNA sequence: TGTGCCAGCAGTGAAGGGGGCAGGGGCTCTGGAAACACCATATATTTT.

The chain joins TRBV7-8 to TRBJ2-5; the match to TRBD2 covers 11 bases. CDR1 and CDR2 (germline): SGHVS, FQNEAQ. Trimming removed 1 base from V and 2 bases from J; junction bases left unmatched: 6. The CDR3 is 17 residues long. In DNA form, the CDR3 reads TGTGCCAGCAGCTTAGTGAGACTAGCGGGACGACAAGAGACCCAGTACTTC. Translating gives CASSLVRLAGRQETQYF.

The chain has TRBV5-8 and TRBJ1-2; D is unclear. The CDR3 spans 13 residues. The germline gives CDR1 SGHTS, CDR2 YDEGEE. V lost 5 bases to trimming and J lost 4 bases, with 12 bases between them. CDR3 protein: CASRGKAGYGYTF. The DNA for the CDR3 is TGTGCCAGCAGGGGGAAGGCAGGCTATGGCTACACCTTC.

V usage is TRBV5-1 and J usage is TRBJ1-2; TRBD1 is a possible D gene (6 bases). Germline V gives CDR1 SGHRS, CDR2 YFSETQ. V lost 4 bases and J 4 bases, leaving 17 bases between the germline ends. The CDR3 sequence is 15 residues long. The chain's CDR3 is CASSPGETWVYGYTF. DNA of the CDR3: TGCGCCAGCAGCCCAGGGGAGACTTGGGTCTATGGCTACACCTTC.

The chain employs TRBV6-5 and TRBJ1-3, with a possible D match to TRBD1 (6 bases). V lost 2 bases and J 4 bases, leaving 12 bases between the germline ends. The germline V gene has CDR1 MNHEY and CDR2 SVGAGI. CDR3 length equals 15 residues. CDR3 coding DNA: TGTGCCAGCAGTTACGCGAACAGGGCGGGAAACACCATATATTTT. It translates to CASSYANRAGNTIYF.

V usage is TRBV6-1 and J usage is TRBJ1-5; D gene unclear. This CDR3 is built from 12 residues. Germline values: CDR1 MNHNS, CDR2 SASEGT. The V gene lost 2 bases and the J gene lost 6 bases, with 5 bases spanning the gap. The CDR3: CASSELGQPQHF. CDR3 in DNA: TGTGCCAGCAGTGAATTAGGTCAGCCCCAGCATTTT.